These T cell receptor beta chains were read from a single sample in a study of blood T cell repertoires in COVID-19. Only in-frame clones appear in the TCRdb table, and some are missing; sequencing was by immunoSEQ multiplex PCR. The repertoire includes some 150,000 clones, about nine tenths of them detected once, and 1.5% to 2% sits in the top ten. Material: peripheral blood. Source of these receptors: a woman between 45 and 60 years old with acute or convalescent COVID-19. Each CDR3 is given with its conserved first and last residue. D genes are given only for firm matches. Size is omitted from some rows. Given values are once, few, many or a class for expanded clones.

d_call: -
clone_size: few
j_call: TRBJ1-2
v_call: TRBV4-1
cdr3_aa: CASSLPSYGYTF
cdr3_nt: TGCGCCAGCAGCCTACCCAGTTATGGCTACACCTTC

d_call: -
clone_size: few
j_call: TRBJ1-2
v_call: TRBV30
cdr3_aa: CAWGPRNYGYTF
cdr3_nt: TGTGCCTGGGGGCCTCGGAACTATGGCTACACCTTC

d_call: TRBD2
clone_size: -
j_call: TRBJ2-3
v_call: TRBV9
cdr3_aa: CASSVGTSDYTDTQYF
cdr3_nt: TGTGCCAGCAGCGTGGGGACTAGCGATTACACAGATACGCAGTATTTT

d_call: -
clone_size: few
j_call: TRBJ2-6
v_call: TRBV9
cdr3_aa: CASSVVDSFSGANVLTF
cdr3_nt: TGTGCCAGCAGCGTAGTGGACAGCTTCTCTGGGGCCAACGTCCTGACTTTC

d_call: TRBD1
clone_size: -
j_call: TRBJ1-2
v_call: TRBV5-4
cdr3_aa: CASSFSGTGSSGYTF
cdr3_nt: TGTGCCAGCAGCTTTTCCGGGACAGGGAGCTCTGGCTACACCTTC

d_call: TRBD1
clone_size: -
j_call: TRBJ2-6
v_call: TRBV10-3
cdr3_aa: CAIDRETGANVLTF
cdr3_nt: TGTGCCATCGACAGGGAAACTGGGGCCAACGTCCTGACTTTC

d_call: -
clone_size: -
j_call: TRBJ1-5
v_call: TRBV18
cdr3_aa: CASSPAYRDNQPQHF
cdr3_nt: TGTGCCAGCTCACCGGCATACAGGGATAATCAGCCCCAGCATTTT

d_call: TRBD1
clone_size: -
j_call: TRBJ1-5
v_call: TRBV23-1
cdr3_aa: CASSQSNRGDQPQHF
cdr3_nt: TGCGCCAGCAGTCAATCTAACAGGGGAGATCAGCCCCAGCATTTT

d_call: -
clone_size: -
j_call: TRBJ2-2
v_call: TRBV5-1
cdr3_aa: CASSEGGDTGELFF
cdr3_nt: TGCGCCAGCAGCGAAGGAGGGGATACCGGGGAGCTGTTTTTT

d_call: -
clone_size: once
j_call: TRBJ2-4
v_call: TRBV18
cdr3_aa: CASSPRAGGAGDIQYF
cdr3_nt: TGTGCCAGCTCACCACGGGCAGGGGGCGCGGGAGACATTCAGTACTTC

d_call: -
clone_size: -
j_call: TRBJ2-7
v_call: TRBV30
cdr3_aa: CAPRRDTYEQYF
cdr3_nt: TGTGCCCCACGAAGGGACACCTACGAGCAGTACTTC

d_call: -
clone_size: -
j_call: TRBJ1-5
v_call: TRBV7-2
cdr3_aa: CASSLVPGRDQPQHF
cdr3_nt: TGTGCCAGCAGCTTAGTTCCAGGGAGGGATCAGCCCCAGCATTTT

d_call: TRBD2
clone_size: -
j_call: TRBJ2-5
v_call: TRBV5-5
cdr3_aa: CASSLVRGRVSGRRFETQYF
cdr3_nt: TGTGCCAGCAGCTTGGTTCGCGGCAGGGTGAGCGGGAGACGTTTTGAGACCCAGTACTTC

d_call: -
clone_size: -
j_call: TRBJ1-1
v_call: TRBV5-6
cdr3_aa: CASLVLTEKNTEAFF
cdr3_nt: TGTGCCAGCCTAGTACTGACAGAAAAGAACACTGAAGCTTTCTTT

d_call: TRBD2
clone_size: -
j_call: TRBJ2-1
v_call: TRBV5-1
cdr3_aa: CASTRTSGNSYNEQFF
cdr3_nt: TGCGCCAGCACCAGGACTAGCGGGAACTCCTACAATGAGCAGTTCTTC

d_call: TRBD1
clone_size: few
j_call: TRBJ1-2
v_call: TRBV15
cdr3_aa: CATSRDVWGQGAENYGYTF
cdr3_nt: TGTGCCACCAGCAGAGATGTATGGGGACAGGGGGCGGAGAACTATGGCTACACCTTC

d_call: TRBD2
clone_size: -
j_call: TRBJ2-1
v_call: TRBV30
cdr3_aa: CAWSVTSGSNEQFF
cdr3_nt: TGTGCCTGGAGTGTGACTAGCGGGAGCAATGAGCAGTTCTTC

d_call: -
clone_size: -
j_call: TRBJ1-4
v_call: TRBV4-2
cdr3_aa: CASSPAHRETNEKLFF
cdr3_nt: TGTGCCAGCAGCCCCGCCCACAGGGAGACTAATGAAAAACTGTTTTTT

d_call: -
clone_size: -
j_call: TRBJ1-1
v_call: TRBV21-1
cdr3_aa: CASTIGGAAFF
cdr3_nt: TGTGCCAGCACAATTGGGGGGGCTGCTTTCTTT

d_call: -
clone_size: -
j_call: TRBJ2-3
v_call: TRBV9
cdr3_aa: CASSVDPGVTDTQYF
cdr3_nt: TGTGCCAGCAGCGTAGACCCCGGGGTCACAGATACGCAGTATTTT

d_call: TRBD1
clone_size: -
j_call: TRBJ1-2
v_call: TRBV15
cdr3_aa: CATSRAGTGAGYTF
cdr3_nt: TGTGCCACCAGCAGAGCTGGCACAGGGGCCGGCTACACCTTC